A selection of T cell receptor beta chains follows, all from one sample in a study of control samples from healthy donors and cancer patients. Repertoires were generated with immunoSEQ multiplex PCR, while TCRdb's copy carries only in-frame clones and drops some. Here the sample spans under 150,000 clones, about 91% being singletons. The source material was blood. These receptors came from a man aged 40-49 years in good health. The CDR3 runs from the conserved cysteine through the conserved F or W. A D gene is named only where the DNA matches it firmly. Clone size is stated in some rows and not others, as once, few, many or a class when expanded.

>.|TRBV5-4|few|TRBJ2-7
TGTGCCAGCAGCCACGGGGAATACGAGCAGTACTTC
CASSHGEYEQYF
>TRBD1|TRBV12-5|.|TRBJ2-7
TGTGCTAGTGGACTAGACAGGGGGGACTACGAGCAGTACTTC
CASGLDRGDYEQYF
>TRBD1|TRBV7-2|.|TRBJ2-3
TGTGCCAGCAGCCCCGGGACAGGGGGCACAGATACGCAGTATTTT
CASSPGTGGTDTQYF
>.|TRBV12-3/TRBV12-4|once|TRBJ1-1
TGTGCCAGCAGTTTCACGAACACTGAAGCTTTCTTT
CASSFTNTEAFF
>TRBD2|TRBV18|.|TRBJ2-2
TGTGCCAGCTCACCATACCAGCGGGGGGGCTTTAGGCTCCTTAACACCGGGGAGCTGTTTTTT
CASSPYQRGGFRLLNTGELFF
>.|TRBV6-1|many|TRBJ1-6
TGTGCCAGCAGTGAACTGGGGGGCCTTTATAATTCACCCCTCCACTTT
CASSELGGLYNSPLHF
>.|TRBV7-6|.|TRBJ2-3
TGTGCCAGCAGCTTGGCTTGGGGGTATACATCCACAGATACGCAGTATTTT
CASSLAWGYTSTDTQYF
>.|TRBV5-6|.|TRBJ2-7
TGTGCCAGCAGCTTACGGGACAAATCCTACGAGCAGTACTTC
CASSLRDKSYEQYF
>TRBD1|TRBV27|few|TRBJ1-6
TGTGCCAGCAGTTTATCCCAAACACCGGACAGGGGTCTTTCACCCCTCCACTTT
CASSLSQTPDRGLSPLHF
>.|TRBV7-2|once|TRBJ1-5
TGTGCCAGCAGCCAGGGGTGGTTTAGCAATCAGCCCCAGCATTTT
CASSQGWFSNQPQHF
>.|TRBV7-6|.|TRBJ2-6
TGTGCCAGCAGCCCACTGGGGTTTGGGGCCAACGTCCTGACTTTC
CASSPLGFGANVLTF
>.|TRBV9|many|TRBJ1-1
TGTGCCAGCAGCGCTATGAACACTGAAGCTTTCTTT
CASSAMNTEAFF
>TRBD1|TRBV24-1|.|TRBJ1-2
TGTGCCACCAGTGATCTGACAGGGATCCATGGCTACACCTTC
CATSDLTGIHGYTF
>TRBD1|TRBV30|.|TRBJ1-2
TGTGCCTGGAGTGTACAGGGGCGAGGGGGCTACACCTTC
CAWSVQGRGGYTF
>.|TRBV14|.|TRBJ2-1
TGTGCCAGCAGCCAAGATTGGGGACAAATAAACAATGAGCAGTTCTTC
CASSQDWGQINNEQFF
>.|TRBV25-1|.|TRBJ2-7
TGTGCCAGCAGTGAATCGCGGACAACCTACGAGCAGTACTTC
CASSESRTTYEQYF
>.|TRBV28|.|TRBJ1-6
TGTGCCAGCAGTGGGAGGGACGGCCTCCACTTT
CASSGRDGLHF
>TRBD1|TRBV4-3|.|TRBJ1-6
TGCGCCAGCAGCCAGTCGGACAGGGCGGGTAATTCACCCCTCCACTTT
CASSQSDRAGNSPLHF
>TRBD1|TRBV25-1|once|TRBJ1-5
TGTGCCAGCAGTGCAACAGGGGGAGTGGAGCCCCAGCATTTT
CASSATGGVEPQHF
>.|TRBV3-1/TRBV3-2|.|TRBJ2-1
TGTGCCAGCAGCCAGGACCTTAGCTCCTACAATGAGCAGTTCTTC
CASSQDLSSYNEQFF
>TRBD1|TRBV12-3/TRBV12-4|.|TRBJ1-3
TGTGCCAGCACCACGAGGGGGCAGGACACCATATATTTT
CASTTRGQDTIYF
>TRBD1|TRBV2|.|TRBJ2-7
TGTGCCAGCAGTGAATCGGACGGGACAGGGGGTTTCGAGCAGTACTTC
CASSESDGTGGFEQYF
>.|TRBV6-4|.|TRBJ2-7
TGTGCCAGCAGTGAGTGGCAGGGCAGCGAGCAGTACTTC
CASSEWQGSEQYF
>TRBD2|TRBV19|.|TRBJ2-2
TGTGCCAGTAGTATTTCCGGGACTAGCGGGGGACGGGTCACCGGGGAGCTGTTTTTT
CASSISGTSGGRVTGELFF
>.|TRBV9|.|TRBJ1-3
TGTGCCAGCAGCGTATCCGGAAACACCATATATTTT
CASSVSGNTIYF
>.|TRBV2|.|TRBJ1-1
TGTGCCAGCAGTGATCTGATTAAAAGCACTGAAGCTTTCTTT
CASSDLIKSTEAFF
>TRBD2|TRBV20-1|.|TRBJ2-3
TGCAGTGCTAGTTTCTCGGCGGGGGGGCGGTCGGATACGCAGTATTTT
CSASFSAGGRSDTQYF
>TRBD2|TRBV6-2/TRBV6-3|.|TRBJ2-3
TGTGCCAGCAGTTACAGGACTAGCGGCACAGATACGCAGTATTTT
CASSYRTSGTDTQYF
>.|TRBV27|.|TRBJ1-4
TGTGCCAGCAGTTTATGGGGCGTGAATAATGAAAAACTGTTTTTT
CASSLWGVNNEKLFF
>.|TRBV6-2/TRBV6-3|.|TRBJ2-3
TGTGCCAGCAGTTACTCGGCGGGGGCGAGGCGAGATACGCAGTATTTT
CASSYSAGARRDTQYF
>.|TRBV5-1|.|TRBJ1-2
TGCGCCAGCGGGGACTGGGTTGGCTACACCTTC
CASGDWVGYTF
>TRBD1|TRBV19|.|TRBJ2-1
TGTGCCAGTAGTATCAGGGACAGGGGGCCCCGCAGTGAGCAGTTCTTC
CASSIRDRGPRSEQFF
>TRBD1|TRBV28|.|TRBJ1-4
TGTGCCAGCATCCCAGGACAGGGAGTAGGGGAAAAACTGTTTTTT
CASIPGQGVGEKLFF
>TRBD2|TRBV4-1|.|TRBJ2-7
TGCGCCAGCAGCTCTCCCCGAGAGCGGGGGGGCCTTCGTCAGTACTTC
CASSSPRERGGLRQYF
>.|TRBV7-8|.|TRBJ2-5
TGTGCCAGCAGCCCAGAACGGGGTCAGGGGACCCAGTACTTC
CASSPERGQGTQYF
>.|TRBV4-1|.|TRBJ2-1
TGCGCCAGCAGCCCGGGAAATAACAATGAGCAGTTCTTC
CASSPGNNNEQFF
>.|TRBV9|once|TRBJ1-1
TGTGCCAGCAGCGTAGCAAGCAGGAACACTGAAGCTTTCTTT
CASSVASRNTEAFF
>.|TRBV15|.|TRBJ2-3
TGTGCCACCAGCCCCGGGACGCTAGTCTCAGATACGCAGTATTTT
CATSPGTLVSDTQYF
>.|TRBV12-3/TRBV12-4|.|TRBJ1-1
TGTGCCAGCAGTTTTCTGGGGGACACTGAAGCTTTCTTT
CASSFLGDTEAFF
>.|TRBV30|.|TRBJ1-5
TGTGCCTGGAGTGTAAATGGCAACAATCAGCCCCAGCATTTT
CAWSVNGNNQPQHF
>.|TRBV12-3/TRBV12-4|.|TRBJ2-7
TGTGCCAGCAGTTTTGAGTCGAGCCACGAGCAGTACTTC
CASSFESSHEQYF
>.|TRBV14|.|TRBJ1-6
TGTGCCAGCAGCCAAGTTTTAGTATCACCCCTCCACTTT
CASSQVLVSPLHF
>TRBD1|TRBV15|.|TRBJ1-2
TGTGCCACCAGCAGAGAACGGACAGGGGGCATTAATGGCTACACCTTC
CATSRERTGGINGYTF
>.|TRBV29-1|.|TRBJ1-1
TGCAGCTCCCGGGTAAACACTGAAGCTTTCTTT
CSSRVNTEAFF
>TRBD1|TRBV7-9|.|TRBJ1-1
TGTGCCAGCAGCTCCGCAGGGGGCTTGGGGACTGAAGCTTTCTTT
CASSSAGGLGTEAFF